Shown below are 9 T cell receptor beta chains from a single sample sequenced in a study of blood T cell repertoires in COVID-19 (dated by TCRdb to 2018 to 2021). Libraries were constructed by the immunoSEQ multiplex PCR assay. Drawn from immuneACCESS, this table holds only the in-frame rearrangements with V and J called that TCRdb kept. Clones are partly lost; checked studies trace under half to an unresolved V gene and leave the rest unexplained. The sample data list around 380,000 clones, and more than 65% of these were observed just once. The ten biggest clones cover roughly 1.1% of the sample. Sequenced material: peripheral blood. Every receptor here comes from a human donor with acute or convalescent COVID-19. The donor label of this sample is uncertain.

The chain employs TRBV1 and TRBJ2-3; the table assigns TRBD2, which was not confirmed against the DNA. TRBV1 is tagged as a pseudogene. The CDR3 consists of 19 residues. CDR3 DNA: TGCACCAGCAGCCAAGATCTTAGCGGGGGGGCCATGGGGGCAGATACGCAGTATTTT. Translated: CTSSQDLSGGAMGADTQYF.

This clone was recorded a few times. CDR3: CASSLDGMRTGVIKLFF. CDR3 nucleotides: TGTGCCAGCAGCTTAGATGGGATGAGGACGGGAGTTATTAAACTGTTTTTT. The chain recombines TRBV7-6 with TRBJ1-4, with D hard to call. CDR3 length: 17 amino acids. Germline values: CDR1 SGHVS, CDR2 FNYEAQ. The V end was cut by 1 base, the J end by 11 bases, with 23 bases between.

V and J are TRBV19 and TRBJ2-1; D not resolved. The CDR3 contains 14 residues. Between the trimmed V and J ends, which lost 5 bases and 2 bases, there was a span of 10 bases. The germline V gene encodes CDR1 LNHDA and CDR2 SQIVND (reference sequence). DNA for the CDR3: TGTGCCAGTAGTGATCAGGCCACCTACAATGAGCAGTTCTTC. The encoded protein is CASSDQATYNEQFF.

The chain recombines TRBV19 with TRBJ1-1, with TRBD1 as a possible D gene (6 bases). Trimming left V 6 bases short and J 0 bases short, with 17 bases between. Germline V gives CDR1 LNHDA, CDR2 SQIVND (reference sequence). The CDR3 is 16 amino acids. The DNA of the CDR3 is TGTGCCAGTAGGCCTACTGGACAGTACCTGAACACTGAAGCTTTCTTT. It encodes CASRPTGQYLNTEAFF.

The chain is built from TRBV5-1 and TRBJ1-4; D not certain. CDR1 SGHRS and CDR2 YFSETQ come from the germline V gene. The CDR3 has 15 amino acids. With 4 bases removed from V and 2 bases from J, the gap between germline ends came to 12 bases. The DNA of the CDR3 is TGCGCCAGCAGCGTCAGACCAGGCACTAATGAAAAACTGTTTTTT. This codes for CASSVRPGTNEKLFF.

J is TRBJ1-5 and V is TRBV19; no clear D gene. V was cut by 5 bases and J by 2 bases, with 13 bases left in between. Germline loops: CDR1 LNHDA, CDR2 SQIVND (reference sequence). The CDR3 runs 15 residues. For the CDR3, the DNA is TGTGCCAGTAGTGCTCTGGTAGTGGGCAATCAGCCCCAGCATTTT. Its protein product is CASSALVVGNQPQHF.

The chain recombines TRBV6-5 with TRBJ1-6, with 7 positions matching TRBD1. CDR1 is MNHEY and CDR2 is SVGAGI in the germline V gene. The CDR3 loop spans 14 amino acids. Germline trimming cut 5 bases from V and 6 bases from J; bases unmatched to any gene: 4. In DNA, the CDR3 is TGTGCCAGCAGTACCGACAGGGTTAATTCACCCCTCCACTTT. It is translated as CASSTDRVNSPLHF.

The rearrangement uses TRBV29-1 and TRBJ2-1, with a tentative D call TRBD1 (5 bases). The germline V and J ends were trimmed by 7 bases and 5 bases, with 12 bases remaining between them. The germline V gene has CDR1 SQVTM and CDR2 ANQGSEA. There are 12 residues in the CDR3. CDR3: CSADSPNNEQFF. Here the CDR3 DNA reads TGCAGCGCCGACAGCCCGAACAATGAGCAGTTCTTC.

The V and J genes are TRBV29-1 and TRBJ1-1; no reliable D call. The length of the CDR3 is 14 residues. V was cut by 4 bases and J by 1 base, with 13 bases left in between. Germline CDR1 is SQVTM and CDR2 is ANQGSEA. The CDR3 is CSVVSRQANTEAFF. In nucleotides, the CDR3 is TGCAGCGTTGTTTCGCGTCAGGCGAACACTGAAGCTTTCTTT.